These T cell receptor beta chains were read from a single sample in a study of blood T cell repertoires in COVID-19. Sequencing was performed with immunoSEQ multiplex PCR; in TCRdb, only in-frame clones are kept and a portion is missing. The sample carries some 220,000 clones, 85% recorded once. The specimen was peripheral blood. The source of these receptors is a woman in her fifties or sixties with active or convalescent COVID-19. CDR3s include the opening cysteine and the closing phenylalanine or tryptophan. A D gene is named only where the DNA matches it firmly. Only part of the rows carry a size: once, few, many, or a class if the clone is expanded.

len: 14
v_gene: TRBV7-6
d_gene: TRBD2
j_gene: TRBJ2-3
abundance: once
CDR3aa: CASSSRGVADTQYF
CDR3nt: TGTGCCAGCAGCTCGCGGGGGGTAGCAGATACGCAGTATTTT

len: 16
v_gene: TRBV4-1
d_gene: NA
j_gene: TRBJ1-2
abundance: NA
CDR3aa: CASSQGPGRGNYGYTF
CDR3nt: TGCGCCAGCAGCCAAGGCCCAGGTAGGGGGAACTATGGCTACACCTTC

len: 12
v_gene: TRBV2
d_gene: NA
j_gene: TRBJ2-5
abundance: NA
CDR3aa: CASSWDSVSQYF
CDR3nt: TGTGCCAGCAGTTGGGACTCTGTATCCCAGTACTTC

len: 14
v_gene: TRBV5-6
d_gene: NA
j_gene: TRBJ1-2
abundance: NA
CDR3aa: CASSQKTGYYGYTF
CDR3nt: TGTGCCAGCAGCCAAAAAACAGGATACTATGGCTACACCTTC

len: 13
v_gene: TRBV5-8
d_gene: NA
j_gene: TRBJ1-1
abundance: few
CDR3aa: CASSLEVGRGAFF
CDR3nt: TGTGCCAGCAGCTTGGAGGTCGGCAGGGGAGCTTTCTTT

len: 15
v_gene: TRBV28
d_gene: TRBD1
j_gene: TRBJ2-5
abundance: NA
CDR3aa: CAHSSGTGRQETQYF
CDR3nt: TGTGCGCACAGTTCGGGGACAGGGCGGCAAGAGACCCAGTACTTC

len: 13
v_gene: TRBV30
d_gene: TRBD1
j_gene: TRBJ1-6
abundance: NA
CDR3aa: CAWEQGGNSPLHF
CDR3nt: TGTGCCTGGGAACAGGGGGGTAATTCACCCCTCCACTTT

len: 13
v_gene: TRBV19
d_gene: NA
j_gene: TRBJ1-1
abundance: NA
CDR3aa: CASSINPDTEAFF
CDR3nt: TGTGCCAGTAGTATAAATCCCGACACTGAAGCTTTCTTT

len: 17
v_gene: TRBV24-1
d_gene: TRBD2
j_gene: TRBJ2-5
abundance: NA
CDR3aa: CATSDGTLAGVRKTQYF
CDR3nt: TGTGCCACCAGTGATGGGACACTAGCGGGGGTGAGAAAGACCCAGTACTTC

len: 15
v_gene: TRBV5-5
d_gene: NA
j_gene: TRBJ2-3
abundance: NA
CDR3aa: CASSLPGLGTDTQYF
CDR3nt: TGTGCCAGCAGCTTGCCAGGTTTGGGCACAGATACGCAGTATTTT

len: 16
v_gene: TRBV6-2/TRBV6-3
d_gene: TRBD2
j_gene: TRBJ2-5
abundance: NA
CDR3aa: CASSPQQRGYQETQYF
CDR3nt: TGTGCCAGCAGTCCCCAACAGCGGGGGTACCAAGAGACCCAGTACTTC

len: 13
v_gene: TRBV12-3/TRBV12-4
d_gene: NA
j_gene: TRBJ2-5
abundance: NA
CDR3aa: CASSPGSVETQYF
CDR3nt: TGTGCCAGCAGTCCGGGATCAGTGGAGACCCAGTACTTC

len: 15
v_gene: TRBV5-5
d_gene: NA
j_gene: TRBJ1-4
abundance: NA
CDR3aa: CASSFAGPPNEKLFF
CDR3nt: TGTGCCAGCAGCTTCGCAGGGCCGCCTAATGAAAAACTGTTTTTT

len: 14
v_gene: TRBV30
d_gene: NA
j_gene: TRBJ2-7
abundance: NA
CDR3aa: CAWSVPNRGGEQYF
CDR3nt: TGTGCCTGGAGTGTACCTAACAGGGGGGGGGAGCAGTACTTC

len: 13
v_gene: TRBV6-2/TRBV6-3
d_gene: NA
j_gene: TRBJ2-5
abundance: NA
CDR3aa: CASSTRRGETQYF
CDR3nt: TGTGCCAGCAGTACCCGGAGGGGTGAGACCCAGTACTTC

len: 14
v_gene: TRBV2
d_gene: TRBD1
j_gene: TRBJ2-5
abundance: NA
CDR3aa: CASSEGTGVETQYF
CDR3nt: TGTGCCAGCAGTGAAGGGACAGGGGTAGAGACCCAGTACTTC

len: 14
v_gene: TRBV19
d_gene: NA
j_gene: TRBJ1-2
abundance: NA
CDR3aa: CASSIATETRGYTF
CDR3nt: TGTGCCAGTAGTATTGCTACAGAAACGCGAGGCTACACCTTC

len: 14
v_gene: TRBV28
d_gene: TRBD2
j_gene: TRBJ2-3
abundance: NA
CDR3aa: CASSLTSGGLAQYF
CDR3nt: TGTGCCAGCAGTTTAACTAGCGGGGGGTTGGCGCAGTATTTT

len: 18
v_gene: TRBV4-2
d_gene: TRBD1
j_gene: TRBJ1-3
abundance: NA
CDR3aa: CASSHLRDRDLSGNTIYF
CDR3nt: TGTGCCAGCAGCCACCTCCGGGACAGGGACCTATCTGGAAACACCATATATTTT

len: 13
v_gene: TRBV7-6
d_gene: NA
j_gene: TRBJ2-2
abundance: NA
CDR3aa: CASSSVFAGELFF
CDR3nt: TGTGCCAGCAGCTCAGTTTTTGCCGGGGAGCTGTTTTTT

len: 13
v_gene: TRBV6-5
d_gene: NA
j_gene: TRBJ1-2
abundance: NA
CDR3aa: CASSYDFRFGYTF
CDR3nt: TGTGCCAGCAGTTACGACTTTCGATTTGGCTACACCTTC

len: 16
v_gene: TRBV27
d_gene: NA
j_gene: TRBJ1-2
abundance: once
CDR3aa: CASSLEGRAEVYGYTF
CDR3nt: TGTGCCAGCAGTTTAGAAGGCAGGGCCGAGGTCTATGGCTACACCTTC

len: 18
v_gene: TRBV15
d_gene: TRBD1
j_gene: TRBJ2-2
abundance: NA
CDR3aa: CATSHPVIGQGNTGELFF
CDR3nt: TGTGCCACCAGCCATCCAGTAATAGGACAGGGGAACACCGGGGAGCTGTTTTTT

len: 14
v_gene: TRBV7-6
d_gene: NA
j_gene: TRBJ2-5
abundance: NA
CDR3aa: CASSPRDSQETQYF
CDR3nt: TGTGCCAGCAGCCCCCGGGACTCCCAAGAGACCCAGTACTTC

len: 16
v_gene: TRBV19
d_gene: TRBD1
j_gene: TRBJ2-4
abundance: NA
CDR3aa: CASSRGTGDLRNIQYF
CDR3nt: TGTGCCAGTAGCAGAGGGACAGGAGACCTCAGAAACATTCAGTACTTC

len: 16
v_gene: TRBV15
d_gene: TRBD1
j_gene: TRBJ2-2
abundance: NA
CDR3aa: CATSIPGQDNTGELFF
CDR3nt: TGTGCCACCAGCATTCCGGGACAGGACAACACCGGGGAGCTGTTTTTT

len: 16
v_gene: TRBV27
d_gene: NA
j_gene: TRBJ1-6
abundance: few
CDR3aa: CASSPRQNSYNSPLHF
CDR3nt: TGTGCCAGCAGTCCCCGACAGAACTCTTATAATTCACCCCTCCACTTT

len: 15
v_gene: TRBV7-2
d_gene: NA
j_gene: TRBJ1-1
abundance: NA
CDR3aa: CASSLLRGGDTEAFF
CDR3nt: TGTGCCAGCAGCTTATTAAGGGGAGGTGACACTGAAGCTTTCTTT

len: 14
v_gene: TRBV30
d_gene: NA
j_gene: TRBJ1-1
abundance: NA
CDR3aa: CAWSKGVLNTEAFF
CDR3nt: TGTGCCTGGAGCAAGGGAGTTTTGAACACTGAAGCTTTCTTT

len: 15
v_gene: TRBV5-5
d_gene: NA
j_gene: TRBJ2-1
abundance: NA
CDR3aa: CASSLRSYSYNEQFF
CDR3nt: TGTGCCAGCAGCTTGCGGTCCTACTCCTACAATGAGCAGTTCTTC

len: 14
v_gene: TRBV18
d_gene: NA
j_gene: TRBJ1-1
abundance: NA
CDR3aa: CASSLVTGSTEAFF
CDR3nt: TGTGCCAGCTCACTAGTCACGGGGAGCACTGAAGCTTTCTTT

len: 14
v_gene: TRBV5-4
d_gene: NA
j_gene: TRBJ1-2
abundance: once
CDR3aa: CASTQGGNLYGYTF
CDR3nt: TGTGCCAGCACTCAGGGTGGGAACCTCTATGGCTACACCTTC

len: 15
v_gene: TRBV10-1
d_gene: TRBD1
j_gene: TRBJ2-1
abundance: few
CDR3aa: CASSERGTGYNEQFF
CDR3nt: TGCGCCAGCAGTGAGCGAGGGACAGGCTACAATGAGCAGTTCTTC

len: 14
v_gene: TRBV28
d_gene: NA
j_gene: TRBJ1-6
abundance: NA
CDR3aa: CASSSPGLSSPLHF
CDR3nt: TGTGCCAGCAGTTCCCCCGGACTGAGTTCGCCCCTCCACTTT

len: 15
v_gene: TRBV18
d_gene: NA
j_gene: TRBJ1-2
abundance: NA
CDR3aa: CASSPPRVAGMGYTF
CDR3nt: TGTGCCAGCTCACCACCACGGGTGGCAGGGATGGGCTACACCTTC

len: 15
v_gene: TRBV2
d_gene: NA
j_gene: TRBJ2-7
abundance: NA
CDR3aa: CASSEFRGSSYEQYF
CDR3nt: TGTGCCAGCAGTGAATTTCGCGGAAGCTCCTACGAGCAGTACTTC

len: 15
v_gene: TRBV7-2
d_gene: NA
j_gene: TRBJ2-5
abundance: NA
CDR3aa: CASSLLQGYQETQYF
CDR3nt: TGTGCCAGCAGCTTACTGCAGGGGTACCAAGAGACCCAGTACTTC

len: 14
v_gene: TRBV6-5
d_gene: NA
j_gene: TRBJ2-7
abundance: NA
CDR3aa: CASSFRTAPYEQYF
CDR3nt: TGTGCCAGCAGTTTCCGGACTGCCCCCTACGAGCAGTACTTC

len: 12
v_gene: TRBV7-6
d_gene: NA
j_gene: TRBJ2-5
abundance: NA
CDR3aa: CASSSSGETQYF
CDR3nt: TGTGCCAGCAGCTCGTCGGGAGAGACCCAGTACTTC

len: 14
v_gene: TRBV6-1
d_gene: TRBD1
j_gene: TRBJ1-2
abundance: NA
CDR3aa: CASSEATGVYGYTF
CDR3nt: TGTGCCAGCAGTGAAGCTACAGGGGTTTATGGCTACACCTTC

len: 18
v_gene: TRBV19
d_gene: TRBD2
j_gene: TRBJ2-1
abundance: NA
CDR3aa: CASSSGTWGLAGLNEQFF
CDR3nt: TGTGCCAGTAGTAGCGGGACGTGGGGGCTAGCGGGACTCAATGAGCAGTTCTTC

len: 12
v_gene: TRBV30
d_gene: NA
j_gene: TRBJ2-2
abundance: NA
CDR3aa: CAREGDTGELFF
CDR3nt: TGTGCCCGTGAGGGGGATACCGGGGAGCTGTTTTTT

len: 14
v_gene: TRBV2
d_gene: NA
j_gene: TRBJ1-5
abundance: NA
CDR3aa: CASRTQGGNQPQHF
CDR3nt: TGTGCCAGCAGAACCCAGGGAGGGAATCAGCCCCAGCATTTT

len: 16
v_gene: TRBV19
d_gene: TRBD2
j_gene: TRBJ2-5
abundance: NA
CDR3aa: CASSIDLVAASGSRYF
CDR3nt: TGTGCCAGTAGTATAGATCTTGTGGCTGCTAGCGGGAGTAGGTACTTC

len: 16
v_gene: TRBV28
d_gene: NA
j_gene: TRBJ1-1
abundance: NA
CDR3aa: CASTLEDRGVQPEAFF
CDR3nt: TGTGCCAGCACCTTAGAGGACCGGGGAGTACAACCTGAAGCTTTCTTT

len: 12
v_gene: TRBV12-3/TRBV12-4
d_gene: NA
j_gene: TRBJ1-2
abundance: NA
CDR3aa: CASSLPGEGYTF
CDR3nt: TGTGCCAGCAGTTTGCCAGGGGAGGGCTACACCTTC

len: 11
v_gene: TRBV20-1
d_gene: NA
j_gene: TRBJ1-2
abundance: NA
CDR3aa: CSGRGLGGYTF
CDR3nt: TGCAGTGGTCGGGGGTTGGGTGGCTACACCTTC

len: 15
v_gene: TRBV2
d_gene: NA
j_gene: TRBJ1-6
abundance: NA
CDR3aa: CASSEPGQLNSPLHF
CDR3nt: TGTGCCAGCAGTGAACCCGGACAGCTAAATTCACCCCTCCACTTT

len: 14
v_gene: TRBV19
d_gene: TRBD1
j_gene: TRBJ1-1
abundance: NA
CDR3aa: CASSSRDRENEAFF
CDR3nt: TGTGCCAGTAGTTCCCGGGACAGGGAAAATGAAGCTTTCTTT

len: 15
v_gene: TRBV4-1
d_gene: TRBD1
j_gene: TRBJ1-1
abundance: NA
CDR3aa: CASSQDQVGQGEAFF
CDR3nt: TGCGCCAGCAGCCAAGACCAAGTCGGACAGGGTGAAGCTTTCTTT

len: 14
v_gene: TRBV5-4
d_gene: NA
j_gene: TRBJ2-5
abundance: NA
CDR3aa: CASSLAGSQETQYF
CDR3nt: TGTGCCAGCAGCTTGGCAGGGTCCCAAGAGACCCAGTACTTC

len: 15
v_gene: TRBV2
d_gene: TRBD2
j_gene: TRBJ2-7
abundance: NA
CDR3aa: CASSRLLAGVSEQYF
CDR3nt: TGTGCCAGCAGTCGACTACTAGCGGGAGTATCCGAGCAGTACTTC

len: 17
v_gene: TRBV6-1
d_gene: TRBD2
j_gene: TRBJ2-3
abundance: NA
CDR3aa: CASSEEPSGVRTDTQYF
CDR3nt: TGTGCCAGCAGTGAAGAGCCTAGCGGGGTTCGCACAGATACGCAGTATTTT

len: 17
v_gene: TRBV15
d_gene: NA
j_gene: TRBJ2-6
abundance: NA
CDR3aa: CATSRDLGGTGANVLTF
CDR3nt: TGTGCCACCAGCAGAGATTTAGGAGGGACTGGGGCCAACGTCCTGACTTTC

len: 17
v_gene: TRBV7-8
d_gene: NA
j_gene: TRBJ2-7
abundance: NA
CDR3aa: CASSPPLGAHTDYEQYF
CDR3nt: TGTGCCAGCAGCCCGCCATTGGGGGCGCATACGGACTACGAGCAGTACTTC

len: 15
v_gene: TRBV19
d_gene: TRBD1
j_gene: TRBJ1-5
abundance: NA
CDR3aa: CASSSGQGVGQPQHF
CDR3nt: TGTGCCAGTAGCTCGGGACAGGGGGTGGGACAGCCCCAGCATTTT

len: 13
v_gene: TRBV3-1/TRBV3-2
d_gene: NA
j_gene: TRBJ1-1
abundance: many
CDR3aa: CASSPVSYTEAFF
CDR3nt: TGTGCCAGCAGCCCGGTCTCATACACTGAAGCTTTCTTT